Below, 13 T cell receptor beta chains from the same sample are listed, as sequenced in a study of blood T cells in healthy people across ages. With a J-beta primer mix and a sample-barcoded 5' primer, a second PCR ran 7 to 11 cycles. TCRdb passed the 5' RACE reads through MiXCR, listing each CDR3 protein once. The sample lists about 650,000 distinct CDR3 sequences; 45% to 60% were seen once. Sequencing was done on a sample of blood. All receptors come from a woman of 80 years or more in good health.

A single count supports this clonotype. The germline gene is not matched at one end of the junction; a read error may be the cause. V and J are TRBV5-1 and TRBJ2-1; TRBD2 matches at 14 bases. Looked up from germline, CDR1 is SGHRS and CDR2 is YFSETQ. This CDR3 spans 16 amino acids. CDR3 region: CASSWGTSGGYNEQVF. The CDR3 DNA is TGCGCCAGCAGCTGGGGGACTAGCGGGGGTTACAATGAGCAGGTCTTC.

The chain carries TRBV20-1 and TRBJ2-3; 10 positions match TRBD2. Germline values: CDR1 DFQATT, CDR2 SNEGSKA (reference sequence). The CDR3 is 16 amino acids. Unmatched junction bases numbered 8, after V lost 0 bases and J lost 5 bases. The CDR3 protein is CSARDPLAGVGDTQYF. CDR3 in DNA: TGCAGTGCTAGAGATCCCCTAGCGGGAGTAGGAGATACGCAGTATTTT.

This clonotype was seen more than once but under ten times. Being one base from a much bigger clone, this may be a read error. The chain recombines TRBV12-3 or TRBV12-4 with TRBJ2-3; no firm D call. The CDR3 covers 14 residues. The V end was cut by 4 bases, the J end by 2 bases, with 10 bases between. This chain's CDR3 is CASSSLVTTDTQYF. CDR3 nucleotides: TGTGCCAGCAGTTCTCTAGTGACCACAGATACGCAGTATTTT.

The chain has TRBV7-6 and TRBJ2-5; possibly TRBD1 or TRBD2 for D (5 bases each). Germline CDR1 and CDR2: SGHVS and FNYEAQ. The V gene lost 5 bases and the J gene lost 11 bases, with 21 bases spanning the gap. The CDR3 is made up of 14 amino acids. The chain's CDR3 is CASSPNPGPREQYF. The CDR3 bases are TGTGCCAGCAGCCCTAACCCGGGACCCAGGGAGCAGTACTTC.

This clonotype has more than one count but fewer than ten. The chain uses TRBV6-4 and TRBJ2-2, with unresolved D. Trimming took off 6 bases at V and 4 bases at J, with 9 bases between the two ends. The CDR3 is 13 residues long. CDR1 is MRHNA and CDR2 is SNTAGT in the germline V gene. CDR3 bases: TGTGCCAGCAGCCCTCTGACCACCGGGGAGCTGTTTTTT. Translating it yields CASSPLTTGELFF.

This sequence joins TRBV7-9 and TRBJ1-4; 7 positions match TRBD1. With 3 bases clipped from V and 8 bases from J, the junction kept 6 bases outside the gene matches. The CDR3 consists of 14 residues. The germline V gene has CDR1 SEHNR and CDR2 FQNEAQ (reference sequence). CDR3 amino acids: CASSFDREREKLFF. In DNA form, the CDR3 reads TGTGCCAGCAGCTTCGACAGGGAGAGGGAAAAACTGTTTTTT.

The chain has TRBV4-1 and TRBJ2-7; D might be TRBD2 (6 bases). The V gene's germline CDR1 is MGHRA and CDR2 YSYEKL. The CDR3 has 13 residues. V was cut by 1 base and J by 6 bases, with 10 bases left in between. CDR3 sequence: CASSQGLVSEQYF. CDR3 coding DNA: TGCGCCAGCAGCCAAGGACTAGTAAGCGAGCAGTACTTC.

This sequence joins TRBV7-9 and TRBJ1-1; weak D call: TRBD1 (5 bases). The V end was cut by 0 bases, the J end by 5 bases, with 19 bases between. There are 17 residues in the CDR3. Germline values: CDR1 SEHNR, CDR2 FQNEAQ (reference sequence). The CDR3, as DNA: TGTGCCAGCAGCTTAGCCCGCAGGGATGGGTGGAAGACTGAAGCTTTCTTT. Translated, it gives CASSLARRDGWKTEAFF.

This clonotype was counted many times. V usage is TRBV5-1 and J usage is TRBJ1-2, with D possibly matching TRBD1 (6 bases). V was clipped by 5 bases and J by 4 bases, with 21 bases between them. This CDR3 has 16 amino acids. Looked up from germline, CDR1 is SGHRS and CDR2 is YFSETQ. CDR3 residues: CASRSSSRAGAYGYTF. The CDR3 bases are TGCGCCAGCAGATCTAGCTCCCGGGCAGGGGCCTATGGCTACACCTTC.

The V call is TRBV20-1, the J call TRBJ2-1; D perhaps matches TRBD2 (6 bases). The CDR3 covers 13 residues. CDR1 is DFQATT and CDR2 is SNEGSKA in the germline V gene (reference sequence). Deletions cut 6 bases from V and 5 bases from J, with 14 bases between. DNA of the CDR3: TGCAGTGCGTGGTTTAGCGGCAACAATGAGCAGTTCTTC. This gives the protein CSAWFSGNNEQFF.

Of note for this clonotype: A much larger clone differs from this one at a single base, so this may be a read error. The chain recombines TRBV6-1 with TRBJ2-7; 13 bases line up with TRBD2. Germline assignment: CDR1 MNHNS and CDR2 SASEGT. The CDR3 sequence is 15 residues long. Germline trimming cut 10 bases from V and 7 bases from J; bases unmatched to any gene: 13. The DNA of the CDR3 is TGTGCCACTAAACTAGCGGGGGGGGTCTACAATGAGCAGTACTTC. Translation gives CATKLAGGVYNEQYF.

J is TRBJ2-5 and V is TRBV20-1; the D gene is possibly TRBD2 (6 bases). Germline V gene sequence: CDR1 DFQATT, CDR2 SNEGSKA (reference sequence). The CDR3 is 13 residues long. V dropped 6 bases and J dropped 7 bases, with 18 bases sitting between them. The CDR3 protein is CSAIGPGLATQYF. The DNA of the CDR3 is TGCAGTGCAATAGGTCCGGGACTTGCGACCCAGTACTTC.

Note on this clonotype: A read error may produce the germline difference seen at one junction end. The CDR3 coding sequence is TGTGCCAGCGGCTTGGATGGCGTGGCAGCGAACACCGGGGAGCTGTTTTTT. It specifies CASGLDGVAANTGELFF. V is TRBV7-3 and J is TRBJ2-2; D not resolved. Germline V CDR1 and CDR2: SGHTA, FQGTGA. This CDR3 spans 17 amino acids.